A single sample gave rise to the 32 T cell receptor beta chains below, sequenced in a study of regulatory T cells in long-lasting Graves disease. With iRepertoire HTBI primers and Arm-PCR of CDR3 regions, TCR beta libraries were built. TCRdb re-called the multiplex PCR reads through MiXCR, storing one row per CDR3 protein. The table lists around 500,000 distinct CDR3 sequences, around 13% of them singletons. The time point denotes: newly diagnosed GD, antithyroid drugs for less than 3 months. Construction of the TCR library relied on RNA isolated from PBMCs. These data also formed part of another study, on T cells in Graves' hyperthyroidism and ophthalmopathy.

The sequences come from peripheral blood mononuclear cells (PBMCs), collected at new diagnosis, from a patient treated with antithyroid drugs. The source is a woman aged 30 to 39 with Graves disease.

This clonotype was counted at least ten times. This chain uses TRBV12-3 or TRBV12-4 with TRBJ2-1, with 9 bases matching TRBD2. The DNA end favors TRBJ2-5, so the J call may be wrong. CDR3 size: 15 residues. For the CDR3, the DNA is TGTGCCAGCAGACTGACTAGCGGAGGGAAAGAGACCCAGTACTTC. It codes for CASRLTSGGKETQYF.

This clonotype was detected ten times or more. The chain uses TRBV7-8 and TRBJ2-3; 10 nucleotides line up with TRBD2. The ends lost 6 bases at V and 6 bases at J; junction bases unmatched: 15. In germline, CDR1 is SGHVS, CDR2 FQNEAQ. The CDR3 sequence is 17 residues long. In DNA form, the CDR3 reads TGTGCCAGCAGTCTAGGCCGTAGCGGGAGGTCCCTTGATACGCAGTATTTT. It translates to CASSLGRSGRSLDTQYF.

This clonotype has at least ten counts. V gene TRBV11-2 combines with J gene TRBJ2-1; TRBD1 agrees at 8 bases. This CDR3 is 16 amino acids long. J gave up 0 bases and V 4 bases, and 5 bases lay outside the gene matches. Germline V gives CDR1 SGHAT, CDR2 FQNNGV. In DNA form, the CDR3 reads TGTGCCAGCAGCTCCTACAGGGGGAGCTCCTACAATGAGCAGTTCTTC. This translates into CASSSYRGSSYNEQFF.

This clonotype was recorded at least ten times. This chain uses TRBV27 with TRBJ2-6; D uncertain. Germline CDR1 and CDR2: MNHEY and SMNVEV (reference sequence). V lost 4 bases to trimming and J lost 2 bases, with 12 bases between them. The CDR3 is made up of 16 amino acids. The CDR3: CASSSESRTGANVLTF. CDR3 DNA: TGTGCCAGCAGTTCAGAGTCAAGGACTGGGGCCAACGTCCTGACTTTC.

This clonotype has ten or more counts. The chain recombines TRBV20-1 with TRBJ1-4; D gene uncertain. The CDR3 has 16 amino acids. The germline V gene has CDR1 DFQATT and CDR2 SNEGSKA (reference sequence). The V gene lost 5 bases and the J gene lost 0 bases, with 16 bases spanning the gap. CDR3 region: CSARLRRDATNEKLFF. CDR3 sequence (DNA): TGCAGTGCTCGATTAAGAAGGGATGCAACTAATGAAAAACTGTTTTTT.

There are many counts of this clonotype. The chain uses TRBV5-1 and TRBJ2-3, with D possibly matching TRBD2 (6 bases). The ends were cut back, 3 bases at V and 6 bases at J, with 20 bases in the middle. Germline V gene sequence: CDR1 SGHRS, CDR2 YFSETQ. There are 16 residues in the CDR3. CDR3 DNA sequence: TGCGCCAGCAGCTCCCGGGACTTAGGGTGGTCGGATACGCAGTATTTT. This sequence encodes CASSSRDLGWSDTQYF.

There are many counts of this clonotype. The chain recombines TRBV11-2 with TRBJ2-2, with 11 bases fitting TRBD2. There are 16 residues in the CDR3. Germline CDR1 and CDR2: SGHAT and FQNNGV. The V gene end was trimmed by 11 bases and the J gene end by 4 bases; junction bases not matched to a gene: 12. The DNA of the CDR3 is TGTGCCCCCAGTAGCGGGAGGGCCGGGTCCACCGGGGAGCTGTTTTTT. This sequence encodes CAPSSGRAGSTGELFF.

The chain combines TRBV15 with TRBJ1-4, with D unresolved. Germline CDR1 reads LNHNV; CDR2 reads YYDKDF (reference sequence). The CDR3 has 16 amino acids. The V and J ends lost 0 bases and 8 bases respectively, with 16 bases between them. The CDR3 protein is CATSRDFSGLGEKLFF. The CDR3 nucleotides are TGTGCCACCAGCAGAGATTTTAGTGGACTAGGGGAAAAACTGTTTTTT.

This clonotype came up many times. This chain links TRBV13 with TRBJ1-1, with TRBD1 as a possible D gene (6 bases). Germline V gives CDR1 PRHDT, CDR2 FYEKMQ (reference sequence). V lost 5 bases to trimming and J lost 6 bases, with 16 bases between them. CDR3 length equals 14 residues. The CDR3 here is CASSNQGYGPEAFF. CDR3 nucleotides: TGTGCCAGCAGCAACCAGGGGTATGGGCCTGAAGCTTTCTTT. Looking up the rest from reference TRBV13 and TRBJ1-1 gives the full variable domain: AAGVIQSPRHLIKEKRETATLKCYPIPRHDTVYWYQQGPGQDPQFLISFYEKMQSDKGSIPDRFSAQQFSDYHSELNMSSLELGDSALYFCASSNQGYGPEAFFGQGTRLTVV.

The chain couples TRBV24-1 to TRBJ2-2, with D perhaps TRBD2 (5 bases). Germline V gene data show CDR1 as KGHDR and CDR2 as SFDVKD. Deletions cut 5 bases from V and 2 bases from J, with 8 bases between. The CDR3 has 14 residues. Written as DNA, the CDR3 is TGTGCCACCAGTGGCGGACTCAACACCGGGGAGCTGTTTTTT. It specifies CATSGGLNTGELFF.

Comments on this clonotype: The conserved phenylalanine or tryptophan is not found at the CDR3 terminus, so this likely reflects a read error. The chain couples TRBV19 to TRBJ1-4; 7 bases line up with TRBD1. The germline V gene has CDR1 LNHDA and CDR2 SQIVND (reference sequence). J lost 4 bases, V lost 6 bases, and 11 bases had no gene match. The CDR3 has 16 residues. The CDR3 reads CASRGTNRGLNEKLFS. CDR3 nucleotide sequence: TGTGCCAGTAGGGGAACTAACAGGGGACTTAATGAAAAACTGTTTTCT.

There are many counts of this clonotype. The rearrangement uses TRBV28 and TRBJ2-6; D is undetermined. The ends were cut back, 0 bases at V and 0 bases at J, with 6 bases in the middle. The germline gives CDR1 MDHEN, CDR2 SYDVKM. This CDR3 region has 16 residues. CDR3 sequence (DNA): TGTGCCAGCAGTTTATGGCACGTCTCTGGGGCCAACGTCCTGACTTTC. As protein: CASSLWHVSGANVLTF.

This clonotype was detected many times. V gene TRBV28 combines with J gene TRBJ2-7; TRBD1 matches at 12 bases. The CDR3 has 15 amino acids. CDR1 and CDR2 from the germline V gene are MDHEN and SYDVKM. V gave up 4 bases and J gave up 5 bases; unmatched junction bases: 6. The CDR3 is CASSSPGTGGHEQYF. DNA for the CDR3: TGTGCCAGCAGTTCCCCCGGGACAGGGGGCCACGAGCAGTACTTC.

In its sample, this clonotype was seen many times. The CDR3 DNA reads as TGTGCCAGCACCGCGAGGGGCAACAGTGGAAACACCATATATTTT. This translates into CASTARGNSGNTIYF. This chain connects TRBV2 to TRBJ1-3; tentative D call: TRBD1 (5 bases). CDR1 and CDR2 from the germline V gene are SNHLY and FYNNEI. Trimming stripped 7 bases from V and 3 bases from J, with 16 bases between. The CDR3 covers 15 residues.

This clonotype occurred a few times. V and J are TRBV12-3 or TRBV12-4 and TRBJ2-7; D gene uncertain. The CDR3 runs 14 residues. V lost 5 bases to trimming and J lost 0 bases, with 11 bases between them. CDR3 sequence (DNA): TGTGCCAGCAGTCCGACGGATACCTCCTACGAGCAGTACTTC. Encoded protein: CASSPTDTSYEQYF.

This clonotype was observed at least ten times. The rearrangement joins TRBV12-3 or TRBV12-4 to TRBJ2-7, with a tentative D call TRBD1 (6 bases). V was clipped by 3 bases and J by 0 bases, with 9 bases between them. CDR3 size: 14 residues. CDR3: CASSFGDISYEQYF. The CDR3 coding sequence is TGTGCCAGCAGTTTTGGGGACATCTCCTACGAGCAGTACTTC.

In its sample, this clonotype was seen many times. This sequence joins TRBV6-9 and TRBJ2-7, with TRBD2 identical over 12 bases. Germline values: CDR1 MNHGY, CDR2 SVAAGI. The CDR3 is 17 amino acids. V trimming: 3 bases; J trimming: 2 bases; junction bases outside the gene matches: 8. As DNA, the CDR3 is TGTGCCAGCAGTTACTCTCGGACTAGCGGGGAAACCTACGAGCAGTACTTC. Translation gives CASSYSRTSGETYEQYF.

Many counts were recorded for this clonotype. The chain links TRBV28 to TRBJ2-6; D perhaps matches TRBD1 (5 bases). V lost 5 bases to trimming and J lost 0 bases, with 11 bases between them. This CDR3 has 16 amino acids. Germline V gene lookup returns CDR1 MDHEN and CDR2 SYDVKM. CDR3 in DNA: TGTGCCAGCAGTCTGTTAGGGGTCTCTGGGGCCAACGTCCTGACTTTC. It codes for CASSLLGVSGANVLTF.

This clonotype was found many times. V gene TRBV5-1 combines with J gene TRBJ2-3, with D hard to call. V lost 0 bases, J lost 2 bases, and 22 bases lay in between. Germline V gives CDR1 SGHRS, CDR2 YFSETQ. The length of the CDR3 is 19 residues. The CDR3 region is CASSLASAGTVTYTDTQYF. DNA for the CDR3: TGCGCCAGCAGCTTGGCCTCGGCCGGTACGGTCACTTACACAGATACGCAGTATTTT.

The chain couples TRBV9 to TRBJ2-2; possible D gene TRBD2, 5 bases. Germline CDR1 and CDR2: SGDLS and YYNGEE. With 0 bases removed from V and 5 bases from J, the gap between germline ends came to 8 bases. The CDR3 has 14 residues. Here the CDR3 DNA reads TGTGCCAGCAGCGTAGAGGGAGCGACCGGGGAGCTGTTTTTT. This sequence encodes CASSVEGATGELFF.

This clonotype is a singleton in its sample. The V gene is TRBV2, the J gene TRBJ2-1; 10 bases align to TRBD2. V was pared by 4 bases and J by 8 bases, with 8 bases of the junction left unmatched. The CDR3 totals 15 residues. Germline assignment: CDR1 SNHLY and CDR2 FYNNEI. CDR3 DNA: TGTGCCAGCAGTGTAGGGCTAGCGGGAGTATATGAGCAGTTCTTC. Its translation: CASSVGLAGVYEQFF.

At least ten counts were recorded for this clonotype. The chain links TRBV19 to TRBJ2-5; D is perhaps TRBD2 (6 bases). This CDR3 has 14 residues. The germline gives CDR1 LNHDA, CDR2 SQIVND (reference sequence). V lost 1 base, J lost 6 bases, and 12 bases lay in between. CDR3 coding DNA: TGTGCCAGTAGTATAGGGGGGGACCAGAAGACCCAGTACTTC. Its protein product is CASSIGGDQKTQYF.

Many counts were recorded for this clonotype. The rearrangement links TRBV5-6 to TRBJ2-1; D gene uncertain. This CDR3 is built from 14 residues. Between the trimmed V and J ends, which lost 1 base and 0 bases, there was a span of 5 bases. The germline V gene has CDR1 SGHDT and CDR2 YYEEEE. CDR3 sequence: CASSLTPSYNEQFF. Written as DNA, the CDR3 is TGTGCCAGCAGCTTGACTCCCTCCTACAATGAGCAGTTCTTC.

This clonotype was found many times. This chain uses TRBV30 with TRBJ2-7, with TRBD2 matching 8 bases. The CDR3 has 13 amino acids. Germline V gene lookup returns CDR1 GTSNPN and CDR2 SVGIG (reference sequence). Unmatched junction bases numbered 9, after V lost 4 bases and J lost 7 bases. The CDR3 coding sequence is TGTGCCTGGACACCGGGACTAGGTCTGGAGCAGTACTTC. The encoded protein is CAWTPGLGLEQYF.

This clonotype was recorded a few times. The chain joins TRBV11-2 to TRBJ2-7, with 11 nucleotides matching TRBD2. From germline, CDR1 is SGHAT and CDR2 FQNNGV. The CDR3 is made up of 18 amino acids. Germline trimming cut 3 bases from V and 3 bases from J; bases unmatched to any gene: 13. This CDR3 is CASSFRLAGTSFGYEQYF. The DNA for the CDR3 is TGTGCCAGCAGCTTTAGACTAGCGGGAACTTCTTTCGGCTACGAGCAGTACTTC.

This clonotype has at least ten counts. CDR3 amino acids: CAWGGTLNIQYF. In DNA form, the CDR3 reads TGTGCCTGGGGGGGTACATTGAACATTCAGTACTTC. The genes are TRBV30 and TRBJ2-4; D may match TRBD1 or TRBD2 (5 bases each). Looked up from germline, CDR1 is GTSNPN and CDR2 is SVGIG (reference sequence). Trimming cost V 5 bases and J 7 bases, with 12 bases left between them. The CDR3 is made up of 12 amino acids.

This clonotype was picked up many times. The chain has TRBV6-5 and TRBJ2-5, with no clear D. Germline V gene sequence: CDR1 MNHEY, CDR2 SVGAGI. V was clipped by 2 bases and J by 4 bases, with 8 bases between them. The CDR3 runs 13 residues. CDR3 loop: CASSYDTGETQYF. The CDR3 DNA is TGTGCCAGCAGTTACGACACCGGAGAGACCCAGTACTTC.

This clonotype appeared many times. The J gene is TRBJ2-7, the V gene TRBV20-1; 10 positions agree with TRBD1. The V gene end was trimmed by 3 bases and the J gene end by 4 bases; junction bases not matched to a gene: 6. Germline loops: CDR1 DFQATT, CDR2 SNEGSKA (reference sequence). There are 14 residues in the CDR3. CDR3 in amino acids: CSARKGQGTYEQYF. The CDR3, as DNA: TGCAGTGCTAGGAAGGGACAGGGGACGTACGAGCAGTACTTC.

This clonotype has ten or more counts. The chain links TRBV15 to TRBJ2-5, with a possible D match to TRBD2 (5 bases). Germline assignment: CDR1 LNHNV and CDR2 YYDKDF (reference sequence). The CDR3 runs to 14 residues. Trimming left V 3 bases short and J 4 bases short, with 12 bases between. The CDR3 DNA sequence: TGTGCCACCAGCAGTGGTCTCCGGGGAGAGACCCAGTACTTC. It specifies CATSSGLRGETQYF.

Regarding this clonotype: No conserved phenylalanine or tryptophan ends this CDR3, so it is likely a read error. The V and J genes are TRBV9 and TRBJ1-2; weak D call: TRBD1 (6 bases). The germline gives CDR1 SGDLS, CDR2 YYNGEE. V dropped 2 bases and J dropped 3 bases, with 14 bases sitting between them. The CDR3 spans 15 residues. CDR3 amino acids: CASSVSSGAYYGYTL. The CDR3 DNA follows: TGTGCCAGCAGCGTGTCATCAGGGGCGTACTATGGCTACACCCTC.

This clonotype has at least ten counts. The gene calls are TRBV2 and TRBJ2-4; D is perhaps TRBD1 (6 bases). Trimming left V 9 bases short and J 2 bases short, with 17 bases between. This CDR3 comprises 15 residues. Germline V gene sequence: CDR1 SNHLY, CDR2 FYNNEI. DNA for the CDR3: TGTGCCAGACAAATCAGGGGTTTTACCAAAAACATTCAGTACTTC. Its translation: CARQIRGFTKNIQYF. Filled out from reference TRBV2 and TRBJ2-4, the complete variable domain reads EPEVTQTPSHQVTQMGQEVILRCVPISNHLYFYWYRQILGQKVEFLVSFYNNEISEKSEIFDDQFSVERPDGSNFTLKIRSTKLEDSAMYFCARQIRGFTKNIQYFGAGTRLSVL.

This clonotype was counted ten times or more. The chain links TRBV2 to TRBJ2-1; the D is unclear. CDR1 SNHLY and CDR2 FYNNEI come from the germline V gene. The CDR3 totals 10 residues. Trimming shortened V by 6 bases and J by 6 bases, and 3 bases separated the two germline ends. CDR3 DNA sequence: TGTGCCAGCAGGCTCAATGAGCAGTTCTTC. Protein product: CASRLNEQFF.